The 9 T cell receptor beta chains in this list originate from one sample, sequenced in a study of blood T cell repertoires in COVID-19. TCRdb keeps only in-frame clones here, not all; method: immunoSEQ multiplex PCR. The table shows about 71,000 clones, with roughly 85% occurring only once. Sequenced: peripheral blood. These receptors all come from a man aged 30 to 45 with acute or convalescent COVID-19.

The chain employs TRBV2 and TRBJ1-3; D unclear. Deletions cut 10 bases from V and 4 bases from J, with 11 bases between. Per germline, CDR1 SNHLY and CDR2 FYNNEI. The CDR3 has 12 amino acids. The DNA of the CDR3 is TGTGCCACCAAAGAACTCGGAAACACCATATATTTT. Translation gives CATKELGNTIYF.

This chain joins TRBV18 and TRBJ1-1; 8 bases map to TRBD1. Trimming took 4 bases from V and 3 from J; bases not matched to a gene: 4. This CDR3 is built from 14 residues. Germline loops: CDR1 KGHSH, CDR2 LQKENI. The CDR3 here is CASSLGQGDTEAFF. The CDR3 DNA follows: TGTGCCAGCTCACTCGGACAGGGTGACACTGAAGCTTTCTTT.

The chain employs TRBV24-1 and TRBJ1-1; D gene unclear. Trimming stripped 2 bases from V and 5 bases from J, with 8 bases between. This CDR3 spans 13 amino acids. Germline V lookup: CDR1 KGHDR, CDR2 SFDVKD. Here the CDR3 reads CATSDSVQTEAFF. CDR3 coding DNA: TGTGCCACCAGTGATTCGGTCCAAACTGAAGCTTTCTTT.

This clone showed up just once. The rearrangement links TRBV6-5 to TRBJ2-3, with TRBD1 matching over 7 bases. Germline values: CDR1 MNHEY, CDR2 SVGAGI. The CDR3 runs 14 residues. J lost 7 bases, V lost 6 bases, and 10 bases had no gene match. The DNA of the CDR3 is TGTGCCAGCAGCCGACAGGGTATGGTGAATACGCAGTATTTT. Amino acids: CASSRQGMVNTQYF.

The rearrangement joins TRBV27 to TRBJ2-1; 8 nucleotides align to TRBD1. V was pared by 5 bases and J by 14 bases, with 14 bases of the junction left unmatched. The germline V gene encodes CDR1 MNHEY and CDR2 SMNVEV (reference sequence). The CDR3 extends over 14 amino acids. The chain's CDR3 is CASSPMTGASAKFF. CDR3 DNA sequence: TGTGCCAGCAGTCCCATGACAGGGGCCTCGGCTAAGTTCTTC.

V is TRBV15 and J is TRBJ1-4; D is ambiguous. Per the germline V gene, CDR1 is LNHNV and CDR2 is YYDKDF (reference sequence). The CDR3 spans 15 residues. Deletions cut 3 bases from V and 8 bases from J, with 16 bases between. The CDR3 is CATSSPKEYLEKLFF. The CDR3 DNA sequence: TGTGCCACCAGCAGCCCCAAGGAGTATCTCGAAAAACTGTTTTTT.

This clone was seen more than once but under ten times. The CDR3 DNA reads TGTGCCAGCAGCGAGAGCAACACCGGGGAGCTGTTTTTT. This codes for CASSESNTGELFF. The V gene is TRBV9, the J gene TRBJ2-2, with unresolved D. The CDR3 covers 13 residues. The V end was cut by 3 bases, the J end by 2 bases, with 5 bases between. Germline V lookup: CDR1 SGDLS, CDR2 YYNGEE.

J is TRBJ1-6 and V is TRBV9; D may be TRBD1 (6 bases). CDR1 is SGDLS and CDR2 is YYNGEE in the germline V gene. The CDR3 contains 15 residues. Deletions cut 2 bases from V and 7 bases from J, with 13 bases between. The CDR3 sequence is CASSVGQLENSPLHF. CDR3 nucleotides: TGTGCCAGCAGCGTCGGACAGTTAGAGAATTCACCCCTCCACTTT.

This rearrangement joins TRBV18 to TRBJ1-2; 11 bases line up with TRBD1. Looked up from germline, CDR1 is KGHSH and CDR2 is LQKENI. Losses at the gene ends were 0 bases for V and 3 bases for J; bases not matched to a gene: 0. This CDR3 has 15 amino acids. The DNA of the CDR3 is TGTGCCAGCTCACCACCGGGACAGGGGGACTATGGCTACACCTTC. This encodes CASSPPGQGDYGYTF.